These 9 T cell receptor beta chains originate from one sample sequenced in a study of T cells in localized non-small cell lung cancer. Repertoires were generated with immunoSEQ multiplex PCR, while TCRdb's copy carries only in-frame clones and drops some. The repertoire includes some 5,600 clones, 50% to 60% of them detected once, and 3.8% sits in the top ten. The sample in question was lymph node tissue, obtained before any cancer treatment. These receptors were collected from a male donor at least 60 years old with stage I squamous cell lung carcinoma.

The CDR3 DNA reads TGTGCCAGCAGGCCGCTAGCGGGAGTAAACACCGGGGAGCTGTTTTTT. Translating it yields CASRPLAGVNTGELFF. The V call is TRBV6-8, the J call TRBJ2-2, with 10 bases aligning to TRBD2. The CDR3 has 16 amino acids. The V gene end was trimmed by 6 bases and the J gene end by 2 bases; junction bases not matched to a gene: 6. CDR1 MNHGY and CDR2 SAAAGT come from the germline V gene.

The chain couples TRBV29-1 to TRBJ1-1; D remains ambiguous. The CDR3 covers 15 residues. Germline CDR1 and CDR2: SQVTM and ANQGSEA. With 1 base removed from V and 1 base from J, the gap between germline ends came to 13 bases. Written as DNA, the CDR3 is TGCAGCGTTGAAGCCAGCCAGCCTCAGAACACTGAAGCTTTCTTT. Translated, it gives CSVEASQPQNTEAFF.

The chain employs TRBV6-8 and TRBJ2-5; 8 nucleotides align to TRBD1. CDR3 length equals 14 residues. V dropped 7 bases and J dropped 4; count of bases not matched to a gene: 8. Germline CDR1 and CDR2: MNHGY and SAAAGT. This chain's CDR3 is CASKPGTGAETQYF. DNA of the CDR3: TGTGCCAGCAAGCCCGGGACAGGAGCAGAGACCCAGTACTTC.

The chain carries TRBV19 and TRBJ1-5; D possibly corresponds to TRBD1 (5 bases). With 2 bases removed from V and 11 bases from J, the gap between germline ends came to 10 bases. This CDR3 has 12 amino acids. Germline loops: CDR1 LNHDA, CDR2 SQIVND (reference sequence). The CDR3 loop is CASSISLGAQHF. The CDR3 DNA reads as TGTGCCAGTAGTATAAGTTTGGGGGCCCAGCATTTT.

The rearrangement joins TRBV19 to TRBJ2-3, with D possibly called TRBD1 or TRBD2 (5 bases each). Germline lookup yields CDR1 LNHDA and CDR2 SQIVND (reference sequence). The CDR3 has 14 residues. The germline V and J ends were trimmed by 5 bases and 1 base, with 10 bases remaining between them. CDR3 coding DNA: TGTGCCAGTAGTCTGGGACCCGGCACAGATACGCAGTATTTT. Its protein is CASSLGPGTDTQYF.

This clone was detected only a few times. This chain links TRBV7-6 with TRBJ2-7, with D unresolved. V gave up 5 bases and J gave up 6 bases, with 20 bases separating them. The V gene's germline CDR1 is SGHVS and CDR2 FNYEAQ. The CDR3 spans 15 residues. This CDR3 reads CASSNYHDKRGEQYF. In nucleotides, the CDR3 is TGTGCCAGCAGCAATTACCACGACAAGCGAGGCGAGCAGTACTTC.

The chain employs TRBV30 and TRBJ1-2, with 7 positions matching TRBD1. CDR1 is GTSNPN and CDR2 is SVGIG in the germline V gene (reference sequence). Germline trimming cut 0 bases from V and 4 bases from J; bases unmatched to any gene: 8. CDR3 length: 15 amino acids. The CDR3 sequence is CAWSVLGTASYGYTF. CDR3 nucleotide sequence: TGTGCCTGGAGTGTACTAGGGACAGCCTCCTATGGCTACACCTTC.

This sequence joins TRBV18 and TRBJ2-3; the D is unclear. Deletions cut 3 bases from V and 0 bases from J, with 13 bases between. Germline V CDR1 and CDR2: KGHSH, LQKENI. This CDR3 has 16 amino acids. CDR3 region: CASSPLRVSSTDTQYF. In DNA, the CDR3 is TGTGCCAGCTCACCGCTCCGGGTCAGCAGCACAGATACGCAGTATTTT.

This chain uses TRBV28 with TRBJ2-7; 13 positions agree with TRBD2. The CDR3 totals 18 residues. Germline V gene sequence: CDR1 MDHEN, CDR2 SYDVKM. V shed 2 bases and J 9 bases; nucleotides not matched to a gene: 16. CDR3 in DNA: TGTGCCAGCAGTTTAGACGGAAGTTGGACTAGCGGGAGTGGGTGGCAGTACTTC. It specifies CASSLDGSWTSGSGWQYF. The variable domain in full, completed from reference TRBV28 and TRBJ2-7, reads DVKVTQSSRYLVKRTGEKVFLECVQDMDHENMFWYRQDPGLGLRLIYFSYDVKMKEKGDIPEGYSVSREKKERFSLILESASTNQTSMYLCASSLDGSWTSGSGWQYFGPGTRLTVT.